Shown below are 7 T cell receptor beta chains from a single sample sequenced in a study of OX40 agonist ivuxolimab in advanced cancers. Profiled with immunoSEQ multiplex PCR; TCRdb holds only in-frame clones, not every one. The table records nearly 55,000 clones, roughly 89% of them present only once. Specimen: CD4+ or CD8+ T cells sorted from blood, collected in a trial of the OX40 agonist ivuxolimab. Every receptor here comes from an adult with an advanced solid tumor such as melanoma, head and neck, liver or kidney cancer.

This clone occurred once. The rearrangement joins TRBV9 to TRBJ2-3; possible D gene TRBD2, 7 bases. Germline V gene lookup returns CDR1 SGDLS and CDR2 YYNGEE. The CDR3 has 16 amino acids. The ends were cut back, 4 bases at V and 2 bases at J, with 17 bases in the middle. In DNA, the CDR3 is TGTGCCAGCAGCTCGGAGGGGGGGCACGTCACAGATACGCAGTATTTT. As protein: CASSSEGGHVTDTQYF.

The chain is built from TRBV6-6 and TRBJ2-7; D gene unclear. The length of the CDR3 is 13 residues. Germline V CDR1 and CDR2: MNHNY, SVGAGI (reference sequence). Deletions cut 0 bases from V and 11 bases from J, with 14 bases between. DNA of the CDR3: TGTGCCAGCAGTTACTCTTCCCTGTCGTATGAGTACTTC. Translation: CASSYSSLSYEYF.

The chain joins TRBV18 to TRBJ2-3, with 7 bases identical to TRBD2. The CDR3 has 16 amino acids. Per germline, CDR1 KGHSH and CDR2 LQKENI. The ends lost 0 bases at V and 3 bases at J; junction bases unmatched: 6. CDR3 region: CASSPPLAGVTDTQYF. CDR3 in DNA: TGTGCCAGCTCACCACCATTGGCGGGAGTGACAGATACGCAGTATTTT.

The chain recombines TRBV6-1 with TRBJ1-2, with TRBD1 matching over 11 bases. The V gene end was trimmed by 4 bases and the J gene end by 8 bases; junction bases not matched to a gene: 12. This CDR3 is 16 amino acids long. Per germline, CDR1 MNHNS and CDR2 SASEGT. The CDR3 region is CASSGSRTGGARGYTF. The DNA of the CDR3 is TGTGCCAGCAGTGGCTCCCGGACAGGGGGCGCACGGGGCTACACCTTC.

The V call is TRBV5-1, the J call TRBJ2-3; D is uncertain. Germline V gene lookup returns CDR1 SGHRS and CDR2 YFSETQ. The CDR3 contains 12 residues. V was trimmed by 5 bases and J by 6 bases, leaving 10 bases between them. This CDR3 reads CASSQAGDTQYF. CDR3 bases: TGCGCCAGCAGTCAGGCTGGGGATACGCAGTATTTT.

V is TRBV7-2 and J is TRBJ2-7, with D perhaps TRBD1 (5 bases). This CDR3 comprises 12 residues. CDR1 is SGHTA, CDR2 FQGNSA, per germline. Trimming took 4 bases from V and 6 from J, leaving 10 bases between them. CDR3 nucleotides: TGTGCCAGCAGCTACCGACAGACCGAGCAGTACTTC. It yields the protein CASSYRQTEQYF. Based on the CDR3 plus reference TRBV7-2 and TRBJ2-7, the full variable domain is GAGVSQSPSNKVTEKGKDVELRCDPISGHTALYWYRQSLGQGLEFLIYFQGNSAPDKSGLPSDRFSAERTGGSVSTLTIQRTQQEDSAVYLCASSYRQTEQYFGPGTRLTVT.

This chain joins TRBV28 and TRBJ1-2; weak D call: TRBD1 (5 bases). Per germline, CDR1 MDHEN and CDR2 SYDVKM. Deletions cut 6 bases from V and 7 bases from J, with 15 bases between. This CDR3 region has 13 residues. CDR3 region: CASRGRIISGYTF. CDR3 in DNA: TGTGCCAGCAGGGGGCGGATAATCTCTGGCTACACCTTC.